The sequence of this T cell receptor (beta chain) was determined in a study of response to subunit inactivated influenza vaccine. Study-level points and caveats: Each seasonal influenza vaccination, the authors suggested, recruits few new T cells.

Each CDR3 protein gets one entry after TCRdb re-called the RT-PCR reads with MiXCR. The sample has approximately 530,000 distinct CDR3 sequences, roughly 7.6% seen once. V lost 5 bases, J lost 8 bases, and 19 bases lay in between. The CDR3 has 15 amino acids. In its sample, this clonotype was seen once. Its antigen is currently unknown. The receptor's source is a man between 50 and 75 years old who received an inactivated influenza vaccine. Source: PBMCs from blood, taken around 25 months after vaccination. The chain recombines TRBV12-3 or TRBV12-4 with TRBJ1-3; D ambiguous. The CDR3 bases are TGTGCCAGCAGTCCCGGACGGAGCCCGAGGGACACCATATATTTT. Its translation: CASSPGRSPRDTIYF.